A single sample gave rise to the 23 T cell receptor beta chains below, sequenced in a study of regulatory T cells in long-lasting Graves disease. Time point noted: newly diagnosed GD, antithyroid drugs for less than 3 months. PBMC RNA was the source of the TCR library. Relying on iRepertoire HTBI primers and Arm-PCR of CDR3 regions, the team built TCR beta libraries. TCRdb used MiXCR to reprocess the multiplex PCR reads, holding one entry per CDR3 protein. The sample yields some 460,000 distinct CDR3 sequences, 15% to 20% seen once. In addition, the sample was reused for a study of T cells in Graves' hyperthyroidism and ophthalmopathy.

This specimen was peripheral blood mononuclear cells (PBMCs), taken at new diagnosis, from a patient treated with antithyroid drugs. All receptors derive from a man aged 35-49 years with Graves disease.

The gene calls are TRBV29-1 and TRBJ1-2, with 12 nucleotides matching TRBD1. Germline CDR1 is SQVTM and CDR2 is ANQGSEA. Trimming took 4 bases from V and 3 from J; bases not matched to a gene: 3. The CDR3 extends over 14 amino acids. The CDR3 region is CSVVGTGGDYGYTF. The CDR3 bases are TGCAGCGTTGTCGGGACAGGGGGCGACTATGGCTACACCTTC.

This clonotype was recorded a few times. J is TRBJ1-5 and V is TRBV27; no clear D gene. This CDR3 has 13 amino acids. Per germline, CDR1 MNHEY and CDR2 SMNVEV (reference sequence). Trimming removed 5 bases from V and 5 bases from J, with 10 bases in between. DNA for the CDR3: TGTGCCAGCAGTCTGGACCGTTATCAGCCCCAGCATTTT. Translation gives CASSLDRYQPQHF.

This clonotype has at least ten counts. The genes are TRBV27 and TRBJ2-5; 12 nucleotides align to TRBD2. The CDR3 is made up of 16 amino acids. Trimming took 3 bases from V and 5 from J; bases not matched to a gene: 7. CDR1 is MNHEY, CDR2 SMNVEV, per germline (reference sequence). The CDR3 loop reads CASSFARTSGIETQYF. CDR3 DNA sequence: TGTGCCAGCAGTTTCGCCAGGACTAGCGGGATTGAGACCCAGTACTTC.

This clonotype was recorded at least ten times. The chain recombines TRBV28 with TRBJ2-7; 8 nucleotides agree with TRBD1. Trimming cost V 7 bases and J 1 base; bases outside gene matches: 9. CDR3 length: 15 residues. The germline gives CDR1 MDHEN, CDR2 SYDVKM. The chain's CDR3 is CASTTGQGESYEQYF. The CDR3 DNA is TGTGCCAGCACCACCGGACAGGGCGAGTCCTACGAGCAGTACTTC.

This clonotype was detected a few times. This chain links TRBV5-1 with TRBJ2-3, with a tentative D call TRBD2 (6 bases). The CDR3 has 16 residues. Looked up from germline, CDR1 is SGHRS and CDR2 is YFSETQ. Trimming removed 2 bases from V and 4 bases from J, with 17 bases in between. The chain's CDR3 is CASSLTTSGYPDTQYF. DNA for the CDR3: TGCGCCAGCAGCTTAACGACTAGTGGTTACCCAGATACGCAGTATTTT.

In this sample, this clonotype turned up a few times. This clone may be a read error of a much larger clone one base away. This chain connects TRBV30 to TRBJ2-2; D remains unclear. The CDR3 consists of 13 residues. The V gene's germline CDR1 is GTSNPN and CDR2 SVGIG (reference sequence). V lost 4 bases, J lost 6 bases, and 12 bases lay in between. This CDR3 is CAWTRGLSGELFF. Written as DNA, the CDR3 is TGTGCCTGGACCAGAGGCTTATCCGGGGAGCTGTTTTTT.

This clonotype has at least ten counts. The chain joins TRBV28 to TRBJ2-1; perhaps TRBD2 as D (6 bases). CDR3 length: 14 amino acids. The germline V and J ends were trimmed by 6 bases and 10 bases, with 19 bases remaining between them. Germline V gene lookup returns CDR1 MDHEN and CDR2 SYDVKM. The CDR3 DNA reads TGTGCCAGCAGCACCCCGGGCCCCGGAGGGGAGCAGTTCTTC. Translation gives CASSTPGPGGEQFF.

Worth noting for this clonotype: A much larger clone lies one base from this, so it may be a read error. CDR3 DNA sequence: TGTGCCATCAGTGTTCGGACTAGCGGGAGTTCGGGTGAGCAGTACTTC. Its translation is CAISVRTSGSSGEQYF. V and J are TRBV2 and TRBJ2-5; 13 bases fit TRBD2. The germline CDR1 and CDR2 sequences are SNHLY and FYNNEI. The CDR3 is made up of 16 amino acids.

The CDR3 region is CASSLGDRREQYF. The CDR3 nucleotides read TGTGCCAGCAGTTTGGGGGACAGGCGGGAGCAGTACTTC. The rearrangement uses TRBV27 and TRBJ2-7; 8 positions match TRBD1. The CDR3 length is 13 residues. V was pared by 3 bases and J by 7 bases, with 5 bases of the junction left unmatched. Looked up from germline, CDR1 is MNHEY and CDR2 is SMNVEV (reference sequence).

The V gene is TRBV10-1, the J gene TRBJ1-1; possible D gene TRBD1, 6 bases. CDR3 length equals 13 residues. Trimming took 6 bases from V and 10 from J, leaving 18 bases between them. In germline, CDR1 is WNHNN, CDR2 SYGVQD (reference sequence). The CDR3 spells CASSSQGSGVAFF. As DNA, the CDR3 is TGCGCCAGCAGCTCTCAGGGGAGCGGAGTAGCTTTCTTT.

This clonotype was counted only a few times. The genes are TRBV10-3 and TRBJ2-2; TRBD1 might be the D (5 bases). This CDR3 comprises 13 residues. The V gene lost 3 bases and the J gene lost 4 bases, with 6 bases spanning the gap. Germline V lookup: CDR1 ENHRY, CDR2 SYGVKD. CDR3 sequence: CAISEDSTGELFF. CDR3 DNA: TGTGCCATCAGTGAAGACAGCACCGGGGAGCTGTTTTTT.

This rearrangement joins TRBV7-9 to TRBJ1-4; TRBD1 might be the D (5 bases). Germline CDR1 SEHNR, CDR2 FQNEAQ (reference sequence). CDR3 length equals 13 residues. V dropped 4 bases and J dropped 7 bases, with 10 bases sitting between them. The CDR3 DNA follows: TGTGCCAGCAGCTGGGGGGGTACTGAAAAACTGTTTTTT. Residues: CASSWGGTEKLFF.

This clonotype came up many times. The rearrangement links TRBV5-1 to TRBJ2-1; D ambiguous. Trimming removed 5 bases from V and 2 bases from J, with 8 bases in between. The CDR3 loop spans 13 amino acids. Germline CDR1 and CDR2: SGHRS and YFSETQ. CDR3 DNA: TGCGCCAGCAGTGGGCAGACCTACAATGAGCAGTTCTTC. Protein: CASSGQTYNEQFF.

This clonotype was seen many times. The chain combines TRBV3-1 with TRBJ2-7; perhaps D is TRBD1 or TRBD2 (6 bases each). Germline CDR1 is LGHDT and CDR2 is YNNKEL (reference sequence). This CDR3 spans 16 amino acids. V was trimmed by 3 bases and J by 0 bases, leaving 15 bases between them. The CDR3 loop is CASSHRGGISSYEQYF. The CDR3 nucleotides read TGTGCCAGCAGCCACAGGGGCGGGATAAGCTCCTACGAGCAGTACTTC.

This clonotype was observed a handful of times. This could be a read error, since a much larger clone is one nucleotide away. CDR3 in amino acids: CASLAGKTYERYF. The DNA for the CDR3 is TGTGCCAGTTTAGCGGGGAAAACCTACGAGCGGTACTTC. This chain uses TRBV28 with TRBJ2-7; 8 nucleotides line up with TRBD2. Germline loops: CDR1 MDHEN, CDR2 SYDVKM. This CDR3 region has 13 residues.

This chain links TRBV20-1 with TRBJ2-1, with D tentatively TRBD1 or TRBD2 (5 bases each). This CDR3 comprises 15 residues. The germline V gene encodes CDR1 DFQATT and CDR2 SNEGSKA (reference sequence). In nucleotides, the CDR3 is TGCAGCGCTGAGGGACCTCGTACTATATACAATGAGCAGTTCTTC. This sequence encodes CSAEGPRTIYNEQFF.

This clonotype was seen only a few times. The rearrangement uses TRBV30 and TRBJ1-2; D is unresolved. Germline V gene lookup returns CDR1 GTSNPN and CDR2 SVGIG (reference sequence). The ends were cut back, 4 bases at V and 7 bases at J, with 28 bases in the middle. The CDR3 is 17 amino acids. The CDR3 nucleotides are TGTGCCTGGAATGCGGGAGTTAATCCCTCCTTTGACGGTGGCTACACCTTC. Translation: CAWNAGVNPSFDGGYTF.

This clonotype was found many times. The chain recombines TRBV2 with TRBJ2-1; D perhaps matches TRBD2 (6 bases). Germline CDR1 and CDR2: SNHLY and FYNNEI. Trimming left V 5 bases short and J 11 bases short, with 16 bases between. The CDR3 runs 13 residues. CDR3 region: CASSYSGVEKQFF. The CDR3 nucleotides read TGTGCCAGCAGTTACTCGGGGGTTGAGAAGCAGTTCTTC.

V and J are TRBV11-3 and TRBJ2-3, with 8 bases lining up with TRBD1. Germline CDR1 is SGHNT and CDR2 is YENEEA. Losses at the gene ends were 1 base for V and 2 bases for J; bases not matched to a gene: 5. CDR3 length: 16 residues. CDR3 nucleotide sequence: TGTGCCAGCAGCTTAGTCCCGGGACAGGACACAGATACGCAGTATTTT. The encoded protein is CASSLVPGQDTDTQYF.

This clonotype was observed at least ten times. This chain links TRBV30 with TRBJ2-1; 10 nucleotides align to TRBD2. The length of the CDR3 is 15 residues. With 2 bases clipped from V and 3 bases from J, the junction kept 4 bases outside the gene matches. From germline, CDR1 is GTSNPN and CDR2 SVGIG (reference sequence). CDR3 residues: CAWSLPSGSYNEQFF. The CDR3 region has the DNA TGTGCCTGGAGTCTCCCTAGCGGGAGCTACAATGAGCAGTTCTTC.

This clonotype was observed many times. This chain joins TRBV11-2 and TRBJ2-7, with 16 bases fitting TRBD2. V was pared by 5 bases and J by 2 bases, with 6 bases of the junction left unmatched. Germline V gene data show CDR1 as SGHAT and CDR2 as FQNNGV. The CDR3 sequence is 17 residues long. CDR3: CASSRGLAGGGTYEQYF. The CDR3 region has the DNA TGTGCCAGCAGCAGGGGACTAGCGGGAGGGGGGACCTACGAGCAGTACTTC.

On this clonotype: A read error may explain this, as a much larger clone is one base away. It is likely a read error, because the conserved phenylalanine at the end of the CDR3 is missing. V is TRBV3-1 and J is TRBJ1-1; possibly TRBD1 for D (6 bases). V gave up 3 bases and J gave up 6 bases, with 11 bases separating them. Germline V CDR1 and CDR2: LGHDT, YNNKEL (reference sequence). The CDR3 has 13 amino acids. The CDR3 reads CASSQEGGAEAFY. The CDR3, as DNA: TGTGCCAGCAGCCAGGAGGGGGGGGCTGAAGCTTTCTAT.

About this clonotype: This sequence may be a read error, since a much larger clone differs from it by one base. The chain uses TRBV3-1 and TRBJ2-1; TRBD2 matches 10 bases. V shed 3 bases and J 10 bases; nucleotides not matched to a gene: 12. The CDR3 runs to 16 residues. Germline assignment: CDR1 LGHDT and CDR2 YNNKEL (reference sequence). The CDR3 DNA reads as TGTGCCAGCAGCCAGCCAGGGACTAGCGTGAGGAGAGAGCAGTTCTTC. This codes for CASSQPGTSVRREQFF.